A single sample gave rise to the 17 T cell receptor beta chains below, sequenced in a study of vaccination effects on CD4 cells after COVID-19. The protocol was immunoSEQ multiplex PCR, while the TCRdb copy is restricted to in-frame clones and leaves out a portion. Among about 29,000 clones listed, 74% were seen once. Viral peptide pool expansion of antigen-specific CD4+ T cells preceded sequencing in the ViraFEST assay. Culture proceeded for approximately 9 days, and CD4+ T cells were then isolated. Either the mRNA-1273 or the BNT162b2 vaccine was given to participants as two doses. These TCRs are of unknown antigen specificity. Sequencing used CD4+ T cells from PBMCs cultured with HCoV-OC43 spike peptides, obtained after COVID-19 vaccination. Subset given: HCoV-OC43 spike overlapping peptide pool stimulation. These receptors were taken from a human donor who received a COVID-19 vaccine.

The CDR3 DNA sequence: TGTGCCAGCAGCCTCGGGACGGAGAACACTGAAGCTTTCTTT. It yields the protein CASSLGTENTEAFF. The V and J genes are TRBV6-5 and TRBJ1-1, with D possibly TRBD1 on 5 matching bases. Germline assignment: CDR1 MNHEY and CDR2 SVGAGI. The CDR3 contains 14 residues. Trimming stripped 6 bases from V and 1 base from J, with 12 bases between.

This chain connects TRBV29-1 to TRBJ2-3, with a weak D call TRBD1 (6 bases). With 2 bases removed from V and 5 bases from J, the gap between germline ends came to 14 bases. Per the germline V gene, CDR1 is SQVTM and CDR2 is ANQGSEA. There are 14 residues in the CDR3. Here the CDR3 reads CSVERGSIGDTQYF. The CDR3 region has the DNA TGCAGCGTTGAAAGGGGGTCTATCGGAGATACGCAGTATTTT.

The rearrangement joins TRBV9 to TRBJ2-6, with 9 bases identical to TRBD1. The trim removed 4 bases at V and 2 bases at J, leaving 7 bases unmatched. Germline V gene sequence: CDR1 SGDLS, CDR2 YYNGEE. The CDR3 is 17 residues long. The CDR3 nucleotides read TGTGCCAGCAGCTTTACCGGGACAGGGACTGGGGCCAACGTCCTGACTTTC. Protein sequence: CASSFTGTGTGANVLTF. Looking up the rest from reference TRBV9 and TRBJ2-6 gives the full variable domain: DSGVTQTPKHLITATGQRVTLRCSPRSGDLSVYWYQQSLDQGLQFLIQYYNGEERAKGNILERFSAQQFPDLHSELNLSSLELGDSALYFCASSFTGTGTGANVLTFGAGSRLTVL.

V is TRBV11-2 and J is TRBJ2-4; D is possibly TRBD1 (6 bases). CDR1 SGHAT and CDR2 FQNNGV come from the germline V gene. Trimming took 5 bases from V and 8 from J, leaving 16 bases between them. The CDR3 contains 14 residues. CDR3 nucleotide sequence: TGTGCCAGCAGCCCCACACAGGGTCGAGACATTCAGTACTTC. Its translation is CASSPTQGRDIQYF.

The chain combines TRBV24-1 with TRBJ1-2; D call uncertain. Per the germline V gene, CDR1 is KGHDR and CDR2 is SFDVKD. The V end was cut by 3 bases, the J end by 8 bases, with 12 bases between. The CDR3 covers 13 residues. The CDR3 here is CATSDVKDHGYTF. CDR3 sequence (DNA): TGTGCCACCAGTGATGTTAAGGATCACGGCTACACCTTC.

This clone was counted only a few times. V is TRBV19 and J is TRBJ1-5; 7 positions agree with TRBD1. This CDR3 has 18 amino acids. Germline CDR1 reads LNHDA; CDR2 reads SQIVND (reference sequence). V dropped 10 bases and J dropped 0; count of bases not matched to a gene: 18. As DNA, the CDR3 is TGTGCCACCAGGATAGGGGACAGCCAGGCCTATAGCAATCAGCCCCAGCATTTT. Encoded protein: CATRIGDSQAYSNQPQHF.

The rearrangement joins TRBV27 to TRBJ2-5, with D possibly being TRBD1 or TRBD2 (5 bases each). The CDR3 length is 15 residues. Germline V gives CDR1 MNHEY, CDR2 SMNVEV (reference sequence). V lost 4 bases and J 4 bases, leaving 16 bases between the germline ends. CDR3 protein: CASSSGMGTGETQYF. The CDR3 bases are TGTGCCAGCAGTTCGGGGATGGGGACGGGAGAGACCCAGTACTTC.

V and J are TRBV6-5 and TRBJ1-5; D remains unclear. Trimming stripped 9 bases from V and 4 bases from J, with 16 bases between. The CDR3 spans 14 residues. Germline lookup yields CDR1 MNHEY and CDR2 SVGAGI. The CDR3 region is CASSSGSGNQPQHF. Written as DNA, the CDR3 is TGTGCCAGTAGCTCGGGAAGTGGGAATCAGCCCCAGCATTTT.

The V and J genes are TRBV7-9 and TRBJ2-7; unclear D gene. CDR1 and CDR2 from the germline V gene are SEHNR and FQNEAQ (reference sequence). V was clipped by 1 base and J by 2 bases, with 12 bases between them. This CDR3 comprises 15 residues. In nucleotides, the CDR3 is TGTGCCAGCAGCTTAGAGGGTCTAACTACCTACGAGCAGTACTTC. Translating gives CASSLEGLTTYEQYF. The full variable domain, its missing parts supplied by reference TRBV7-9 and TRBJ2-7, is DTGVSQNPRHKITKRGQNVTFRCDPISEHNRLYWYRQTLGQGPEFLTYFQNEAQLEKSRLLSDRFSAERPKGSFSTLEIQRTEQGDSAMYLCASSLEGLTTYEQYFGPGTRLTVT.

The chain links TRBV5-1 to TRBJ1-5, with a possible D match to TRBD1 (5 bases). The CDR3 length is 14 residues. Germline V CDR1 and CDR2: SGHRS, YFSETQ. The ends were cut back, 0 bases at V and 2 bases at J, with 6 bases in the middle. The CDR3 region is CASSLEGGNQPQHF. The CDR3 region has the DNA TGCGCCAGCAGCTTGGAAGGGGGCAATCAGCCCCAGCATTTT.

This chain uses TRBV7-9 with TRBJ1-1; D is possibly TRBD1 (5 bases). Trimming cost V 5 bases and J 3 bases, with 16 bases left between them. Germline loops: CDR1 SEHNR, CDR2 FQNEAQ (reference sequence). The CDR3 runs to 15 residues. In DNA, the CDR3 is TGTGCCAGCAGCCCCACCGTGGGACCACACACTGAAGCTTTCTTT. This sequence encodes CASSPTVGPHTEAFF.

V usage is TRBV6-4 and J usage is TRBJ2-7, with 13 nucleotides matching TRBD2. V lost 2 bases and J lost 5; bases outside the gene matches: 0. The CDR3 runs to 14 residues. Germline CDR1 and CDR2: MRHNA and SNTAGT. CDR3 coding DNA: TGTGCCAGCAGTGACGGACTAGCGGGAGACGAGCAGTACTTC. This sequence encodes CASSDGLAGDEQYF.

The V and J genes are TRBV19 and TRBJ2-3; TRBD2 matches at 10 bases. V was clipped by 5 bases and J by 5 bases; unmatched bases: 4. This CDR3 region has 14 residues. CDR1 is LNHDA, CDR2 SQIVND, per germline (reference sequence). The CDR3 DNA reads as TGTGCCAGTAGTCCAAGCGGGGGGGAAGATACGCAGTATTTT. It is translated as CASSPSGGEDTQYF.

The rearrangement joins TRBV6-5 to TRBJ1-2; D might be TRBD1 (5 bases). The germline gives CDR1 MNHEY, CDR2 SVGAGI. Trimming removed 8 bases at V and 4 bases at J, with 11 bases between. CDR3 length: 12 residues. The CDR3 DNA is TGTGCCAGCGGACAAGGCGGCTATGGCTACACCTTC. Residues: CASGQGGYGYTF.

V gene TRBV12-5 combines with J gene TRBJ1-1; no firm D call. The CDR3 has 14 amino acids. Germline values: CDR1 LGHNT, CDR2 FRNRAP. V was cut by 2 bases and J by 1 base, with 8 bases left in between. CDR3 bases: TGTGCTAGTGGTTTGTTAGGGAAGAACACTGAAGCTTTCTTT. Amino acid sequence: CASGLLGKNTEAFF.

The rearrangement joins TRBV18 to TRBJ2-1; 9 positions match TRBD2. Trimming took 4 bases from V and 7 from J; bases not matched to a gene: 8. This CDR3 region has 15 residues. Germline CDR1 reads KGHSH; CDR2 reads LQKENI. The CDR3 region is CASSLPGTSFNEQFF. CDR3 DNA sequence: TGTGCCAGCTCACTTCCCGGGACTAGCTTTAATGAGCAGTTCTTC.

This clone is classed as medium-sized. The chain is built from TRBV28 and TRBJ1-2, with D unresolved. The V gene lost 4 bases and the J gene lost 8 bases, with 8 bases spanning the gap. CDR1 MDHEN and CDR2 SYDVKM come from the germline V gene. There are 11 residues in the CDR3. CDR3 loop: CASSWSYGYTF. The CDR3 nucleotides read TGTGCCAGCAGTTGGTCGTACGGCTACACCTTC.